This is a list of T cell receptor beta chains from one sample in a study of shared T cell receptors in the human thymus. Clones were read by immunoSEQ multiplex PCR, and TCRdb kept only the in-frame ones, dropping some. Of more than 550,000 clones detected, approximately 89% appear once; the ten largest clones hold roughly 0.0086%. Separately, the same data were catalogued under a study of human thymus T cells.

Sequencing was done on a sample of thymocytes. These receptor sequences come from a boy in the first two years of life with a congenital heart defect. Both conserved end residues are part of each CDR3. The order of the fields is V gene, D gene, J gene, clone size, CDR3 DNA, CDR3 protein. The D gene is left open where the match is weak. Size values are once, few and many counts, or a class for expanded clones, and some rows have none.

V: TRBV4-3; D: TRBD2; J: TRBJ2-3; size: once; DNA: TGCGCCAGCAGCCAGAGAAAAGGGACTAGGTTCTCAGATACGCAGTATTTT; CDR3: CASSQRKGTRFSDTQYF
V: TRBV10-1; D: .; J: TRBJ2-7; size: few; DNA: TGCGCCAGCAGTGCGTTTTCCGGGACACCGTCCTACGAGCAGTACTTC; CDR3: CASSAFSGTPSYEQYF
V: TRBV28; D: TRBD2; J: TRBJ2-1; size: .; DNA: TGTGCCAGCAGTTCCCCCCCTCTACTAGCGGTGAACAATGAGCAGTTCTTC; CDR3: CASSSPPLLAVNNEQFF
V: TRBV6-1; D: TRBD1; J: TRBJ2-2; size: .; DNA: TGTGCCAGCAGTAGTGACAGGGGATCAACCGGGGAGCTGTTTTTT; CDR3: CASSSDRGSTGELFF
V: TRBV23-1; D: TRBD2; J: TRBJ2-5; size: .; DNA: TGCGCCAGCAGTCAATATGCAGCGGGGCAAGAGACCCAGTACTTC; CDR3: CASSQYAAGQETQYF
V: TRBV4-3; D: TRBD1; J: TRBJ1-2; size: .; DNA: TGCGCCAGCAGCCAACCGGGACAGGGGGCGGCTGGCTACACCTTC; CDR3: CASSQPGQGAAGYTF
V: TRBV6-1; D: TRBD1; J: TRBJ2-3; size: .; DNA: TGTGCCAGCAGTGAACAAGGGGGCTCAGATACGCAGTATTTT; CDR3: CASSEQGGSDTQYF
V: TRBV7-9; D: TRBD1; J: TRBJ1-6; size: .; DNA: TGTGCCAGCAGCTTAGCTGTACGAGGACAGGAAAGTTCACCCCTCCACTTT; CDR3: CASSLAVRGQESSPLHF
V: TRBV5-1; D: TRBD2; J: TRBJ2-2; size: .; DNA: TGCGCCAGCAGCATGACTAGCGGGAGGCCTCCACTTCCGACCGGGGAGCTGTTTTTT; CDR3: CASSMTSGRPPLPTGELFF
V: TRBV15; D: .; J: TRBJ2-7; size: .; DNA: TGTGCCACCAGCAGAGTAGCTTCTGGGGAGAGCTCCTACGAGCAGTACTTC; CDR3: CATSRVASGESSYEQYF
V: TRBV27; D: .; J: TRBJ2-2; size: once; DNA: TGTGCCAGCAAGGGACTGATCAACACCGGGGAGCTGTTTTTT; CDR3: CASKGLINTGELFF
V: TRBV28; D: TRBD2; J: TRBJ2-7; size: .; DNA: TGTGCCAGCGGACTAGGGGTAGCTATCCACGAGCAGTACTTC; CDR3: CASGLGVAIHEQYF
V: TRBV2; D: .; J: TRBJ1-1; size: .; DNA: TGTGCCAGGATTCAGGGGAGGGACACTGAAGCTTTCTTT; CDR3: CARIQGRDTEAFF
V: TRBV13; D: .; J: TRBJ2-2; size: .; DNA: TGTGCCAGCAGTCGCAGAGGGACGAACACCGGGGAGCTGTTTTTT; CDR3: CASSRRGTNTGELFF
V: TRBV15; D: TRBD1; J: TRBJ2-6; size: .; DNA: TGTGCCACCCACGGGACAGCCTCTGGGGCCAACGTCCTGACTTTC; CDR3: CATHGTASGANVLTF
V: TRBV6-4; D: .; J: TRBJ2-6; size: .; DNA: TGTGCCAGCAGTGCCGCGCCGGGGGCCAACGTCCTGACTTTC; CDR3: CASSAAPGANVLTF
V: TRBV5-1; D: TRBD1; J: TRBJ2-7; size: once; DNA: TGCGCCAGCAGGGTGACCGGGACAGGGGACTACGAGCAGTACTTC; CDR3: CASRVTGTGDYEQYF
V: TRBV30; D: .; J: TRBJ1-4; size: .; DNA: TGTGCCTGGAGTGTTTCGGGGGGTCGGGGGGAAAAACTGTTTTTT; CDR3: CAWSVSGGRGEKLFF
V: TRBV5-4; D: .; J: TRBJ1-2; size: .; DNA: TGTGCCAGCAGCTGCGGACATTATGGCTACACCTTC; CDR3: CASSCGHYGYTF
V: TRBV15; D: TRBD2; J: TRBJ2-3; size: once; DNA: TGTGCCACCAGCAGAGAGTACGGGACTAGCAAAGATACGCAGTATTTT; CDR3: CATSREYGTSKDTQYF
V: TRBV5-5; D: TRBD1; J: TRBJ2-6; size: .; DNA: TGTGCCAGCAGCCACCGGGACAGGGTTTTCTCTGGGGCCAACGTCCTGACTTTC; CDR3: CASSHRDRVFSGANVLTF
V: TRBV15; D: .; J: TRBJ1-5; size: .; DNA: TGTGCCACCACAGATGGAGGGATTAATCAGCCCCAGCATTTT; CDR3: CATTDGGINQPQHF
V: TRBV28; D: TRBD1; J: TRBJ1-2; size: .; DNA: TGTGCCAGCAGTTCACGACAGGGAAGGGCGGCGGGTAACTATGGCTACACCTTC; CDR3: CASSSRQGRAAGNYGYTF
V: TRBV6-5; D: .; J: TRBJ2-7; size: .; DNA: TGTGCCAGCAGTTACTCAACTAGATCCTACGAGCAGTACTTC; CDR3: CASSYSTRSYEQYF
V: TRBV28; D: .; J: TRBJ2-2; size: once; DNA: TGTGCCAGCAGTCCAACAGAAAACACCGGGGAGCTGTTTTTT; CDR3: CASSPTENTGELFF
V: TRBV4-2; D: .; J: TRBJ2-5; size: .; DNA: TGTGCCAGCAGCCAAGATCACCGTTCGAGGGAGACCCAGTACTTC; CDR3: CASSQDHRSRETQYF
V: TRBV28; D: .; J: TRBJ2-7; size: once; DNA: TGTGCCAGCAGTTTTAGACGGGGAAGCTCCTACGAGCAGTACTTC; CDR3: CASSFRRGSSYEQYF
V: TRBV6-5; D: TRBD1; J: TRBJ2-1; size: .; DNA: TGTGCCAGCAGCCCCGGGACAGCATACAATGAGCAGTTCTTC; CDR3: CASSPGTAYNEQFF
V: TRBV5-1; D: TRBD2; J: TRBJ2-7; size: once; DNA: TGCGCCAGCAGCTTGGTGGTAGCGGGGGGGCATCGAAACTCCTACGAGCAGTACTTC; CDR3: CASSLVVAGGHRNSYEQYF
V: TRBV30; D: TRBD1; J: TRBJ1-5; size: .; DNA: TGTGCCTGGAGTGCCTCCGGGACAGGGGGAGAACATAGCAATCAGCCCCAGCATTTT; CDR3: CAWSASGTGGEHSNQPQHF
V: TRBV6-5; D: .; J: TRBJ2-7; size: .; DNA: TGTGCCAGCAGCCCCTCGGCGGGCTCCTACGAGCAGTACTTC; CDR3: CASSPSAGSYEQYF
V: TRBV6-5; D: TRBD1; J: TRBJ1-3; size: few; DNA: TGTGCCAGCAGTTACTCCACAGGGGGCGCGGGAAACACCATATATTTT; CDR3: CASSYSTGGAGNTIYF
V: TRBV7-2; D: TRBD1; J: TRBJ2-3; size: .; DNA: TGTGCCAGCACCAGGGGGAAGGACAGGAGGTTCACAGATACGCAGTATTTT; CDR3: CASTRGKDRRFTDTQYF
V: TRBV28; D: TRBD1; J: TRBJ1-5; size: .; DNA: TGTGCCAGCAGCTGGACAGGTCCGGGTTCGTGGGGGTTGAGTGGCAATCAGCCCCAGCATTTT; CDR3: CASSWTGPGSWGLSGNQPQHF
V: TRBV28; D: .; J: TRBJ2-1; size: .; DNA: TGTGCCAGCAGCTCGGACTACCCAAAGACACTCACACATGAGCAGTTCTTC; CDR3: CASSSDYPKTLTHEQFF
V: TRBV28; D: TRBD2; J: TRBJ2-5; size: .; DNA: TGTGCCAGCAGCTGCGGGGATCTAGCGGGAGATGAGACCCAGTACTTC; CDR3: CASSCGDLAGDETQYF
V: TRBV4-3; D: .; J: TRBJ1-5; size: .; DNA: TGCGCCAGCAGCCAAGATTGGGGGGGGAATCAGCCCCAGCATTTT; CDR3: CASSQDWGGNQPQHF
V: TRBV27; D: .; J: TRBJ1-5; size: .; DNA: TGTGCCAGCAGTTTAGTCGGGGGGCCGGATCAGCCCCAGCATTTT; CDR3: CASSLVGGPDQPQHF
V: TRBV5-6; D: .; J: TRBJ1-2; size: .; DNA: TGTGCCAGCAGCTTTGCGGGGGCCAGGGGCTACACCTTC; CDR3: CASSFAGARGYTF
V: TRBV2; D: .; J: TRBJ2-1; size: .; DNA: TGTGCCAGCAGACCCCTAGCGCGCTCCTACAATGAGCAGTTCTTC; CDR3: CASRPLARSYNEQFF
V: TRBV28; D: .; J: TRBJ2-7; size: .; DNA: TGTGCCAGCAGTCCGAAAAGGACAGTATGGGAGCAGTACTTC; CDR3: CASSPKRTVWEQYF
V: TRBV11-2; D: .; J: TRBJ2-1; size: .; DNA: TGTGCCAGCAGCTTAGGGAGACAGATGCAGTTCTTC; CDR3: CASSLGRQMQFF
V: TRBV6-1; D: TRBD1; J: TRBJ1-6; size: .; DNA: TGTGCCAGCAGTGAATACGAGGGACAGGGTAATTCACCCCTCCACTTT; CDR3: CASSEYEGQGNSPLHF
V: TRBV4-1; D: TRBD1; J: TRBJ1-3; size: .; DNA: TGCGCCAGCAGTCGGACAGGGGCTGAGGGAAACACCATATATTTT; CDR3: CASSRTGAEGNTIYF
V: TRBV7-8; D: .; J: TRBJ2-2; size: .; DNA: TGTGCCAGCAGCCGGGTCAGGGCGAGCACCGGGGAGCTGTTTTTT; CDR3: CASSRVRASTGELFF
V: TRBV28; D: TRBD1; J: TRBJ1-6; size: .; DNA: TGTGCCAGCGGCATCTTGACAGGGGTTTATCAGTCACCCCTCCACTTT; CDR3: CASGILTGVYQSPLHF
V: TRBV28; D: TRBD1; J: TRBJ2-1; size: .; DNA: TGTGCCAGTCGGGACAGGGGCGTACCCCGCGCCCGGGCCAATGAGCAGTTCTTC; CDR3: CASRDRGVPRARANEQFF
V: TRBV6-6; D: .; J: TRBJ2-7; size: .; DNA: TGTGCCAGCAGTTACTGTCAGGCACCCTCCTACGAGCAGTACTTC; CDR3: CASSYCQAPSYEQYF
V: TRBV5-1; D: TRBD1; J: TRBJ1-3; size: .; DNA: TGCGCCAGCAGCGGAGAAGACAGGGTCGGAAACACCATATATTTT; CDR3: CASSGEDRVGNTIYF